The 14 T cell receptor beta chains below come from one sample, sequenced in a study of vaccination effects on CD4 cells after COVID-19. Viral peptide pool expansion of antigen-specific CD4+ T cells preceded sequencing in the ViraFEST assay. After around nine days in culture, the CD4+ T cells were isolated. Nucleocapsid antibodies stayed negative before and after vaccination, showing no earlier SARS-CoV-2 infection. Antigens for these TCRs are unknown. Method: immunoSEQ multiplex PCR; TCRdb's copy keeps in-frame clones and lacks some. Of about 20,000 clones in the sample, 65% to 85% were seen once. The sample here was CD4+ T cells from PBMCs cultured with HCoV-NL63 spike peptides, taken before COVID-19 vaccination. These receptors all come from a human donor who received a COVID-19 vaccine.

In its sample, this clone ranks as large (0.1 to 1%). The rearrangement uses TRBV2 and TRBJ1-3; D is possibly TRBD1 (6 bases). CDR3 length: 14 amino acids. Germline assignment: CDR1 SNHLY and CDR2 FYNNEI. V was trimmed by 7 bases and J by 2 bases, leaving 12 bases between them. Here the CDR3 reads CASTSGGPGNTIYF. DNA of the CDR3: TGTGCCAGCACCAGTGGGGGGCCTGGAAACACCATATATTTT.

The genes are TRBV10-3 and TRBJ2-3; weak D call: TRBD2 (7 bases). Germline loops: CDR1 ENHRY, CDR2 SYGVKD. V shed 7 bases and J shed 6 bases, with 14 bases lying between them. CDR3 length: 13 residues. CDR3 sequence (DNA): TGTGCCATCAAGGTGGGGGGGCCGGATACGCAGTATTTT. Its translation: CAIKVGGPDTQYF.

The chain couples TRBV27 to TRBJ1-1; possibly TRBD1 for D (6 bases). CDR1 and CDR2 from the germline V gene are MNHEY and SMNVEV (reference sequence). The CDR3 consists of 14 residues. The ends were cut back, 8 bases at V and 1 base at J, with 14 bases in the middle. CDR3 bases: TGTGCCAGCGGGAGAAGGGGGGAGAACACTGAAGCTTTCTTT. It specifies CASGRRGENTEAFF.

The chain links TRBV6-6 to TRBJ1-2, with 7 bases aligning to TRBD1. This CDR3 contains 15 residues. Germline loops: CDR1 MNHNY, CDR2 SVGAGI (reference sequence). V shed 4 bases and J 8 bases; nucleotides not matched to a gene: 13. The DNA for the CDR3 is TGTGCCAGCAGTTTCACCGGGACAGACTACCGGGGCTACACCTTC. This gives the protein CASSFTGTDYRGYTF.

V gene TRBV5-1 combines with J gene TRBJ1-6, with 7 positions matching TRBD1. The V segment lost 0 bases and the J segment 10 bases; nucleotides outside the gene matches: 7. This CDR3 contains 15 residues. Germline V lookup: CDR1 SGHRS, CDR2 YFSETQ. In DNA, the CDR3 is TGCGCCAGCAGCTTGGATGCGGGACAGATCTCACCCCTCCACTTT. It yields the protein CASSLDAGQISPLHF.

The chain uses TRBV30 and TRBJ1-6, with TRBD1 matching over 9 bases. This CDR3 has 12 amino acids. V lost 8 bases and J lost 9; bases outside the gene matches: 5. Germline CDR1 reads GTSNPN; CDR2 reads SVGIG (reference sequence). The DNA for the CDR3 is TGTGCCGGAACAGGGGGCCCTTCACCCCTCCACTTT. Translation: CAGTGGPSPLHF.

The chain employs TRBV30 and TRBJ1-5; a weak D match, TRBD1 (5 bases). Trimming pared 2 bases from V and 4 bases from J, leaving 18 bases between. CDR3 length equals 16 residues. Germline loops: CDR1 GTSNPN, CDR2 SVGIG (reference sequence). In DNA form, the CDR3 reads TGTGCCTGGAGTCAGGCCAATAGCAGGGTAAATCAGCCCCAGCATTTT. Amino acid sequence: CAWSQANSRVNQPQHF.

This clone was counted once. V usage is TRBV19 and J usage is TRBJ2-7; 8 nucleotides line up with TRBD1. The CDR3 is made up of 14 amino acids. The V segment lost 9 bases and the J segment 0 bases; nucleotides outside the gene matches: 7. CDR1 LNHDA and CDR2 SQIVND come from the germline V gene (reference sequence). In DNA form, the CDR3 reads TGTGCCAGCTGGGGCGGACAGGGCTCCTACGAGCAGTACTTC. This gives the protein CASWGGQGSYEQYF.

CDR3 nucleotide sequence: TGCGCCAGCAGTCTAGGGAGAACTGAAGCTTTCTTT. This sequence encodes CASSLGRTEAFF. The rearrangement uses TRBV10-2 and TRBJ1-1; D ambiguous. Deletions cut 5 bases from V and 5 bases from J, with 9 bases between. The CDR3 contains 12 residues. Germline loops: CDR1 WSHSY, CDR2 SAAADI.

This clone is labeled as medium-sized. CDR3 nucleotides: TGTGCCAGCAGTGAACTAGCGGGAGACACCGGGGAGCTGTTTTTT. Residues: CASSELAGDTGELFF. The rearrangement uses TRBV6-1 and TRBJ2-2; TRBD2 matches at 10 bases. V lost 2 bases, J lost 3 bases, and 0 bases stayed unmatched. Germline CDR1 reads MNHNS; CDR2 reads SASEGT. This CDR3 has 15 amino acids.

The CDR3 loop reads CASSHEGGEETQYF. CDR3 DNA sequence: TGTGCCAGCAGCCACGAAGGGGGGGAAGAGACCCAGTACTTC. The V gene is TRBV3-1 (or the pseudogene TRBV3-2), the J gene TRBJ2-5, with a possible D match to TRBD2 (7 bases). The V gene lost 3 bases and the J gene lost 3 bases, with 11 bases spanning the gap. This CDR3 has 14 amino acids. Per the germline V gene, CDR1 is LGHDT and CDR2 is YNNKEL (reference sequence).

This clone was counted only a few times. V and J are TRBV19 and TRBJ1-2; 7 bases line up with TRBD1. J lost 7 bases, V lost 0 bases, and 20 bases had no gene match. Germline V gives CDR1 LNHDA, CDR2 SQIVND (reference sequence). The CDR3 covers 19 residues. CDR3 region: CASSIDQVSETGEVIGYTF. Here the CDR3 DNA reads TGTGCCAGTAGTATAGATCAAGTTTCGGAAACAGGGGAAGTGATTGGCTACACCTTC. Supplemented by reference TRBV19 and TRBJ1-2, the full variable domain reads DGGITQSPKYLFRKEGQNVTLSCEQNLNHDAMYWYRQDPGQGLRLIYYSQIVNDFQKGDIAEGYSVSREKKESFPLTVTSAQKNPTAFYLCASSIDQVSETGEVIGYTFGSGTRLTVV.

This clone occurred once. The chain recombines TRBV5-1 with TRBJ1-3; TRBD1 matches 9 bases. CDR1 and CDR2 from the germline V gene are SGHRS and YFSETQ. This CDR3 has 15 amino acids. Germline trimming cut 5 bases from V and 3 bases from J; bases unmatched to any gene: 6. The CDR3 reads CASSSGQGYGNTIYF. CDR3 DNA sequence: TGCGCCAGCAGTTCGGGACAGGGTTATGGAAACACCATATATTTT.

V and J are TRBV2 and TRBJ2-3; D possibly corresponds to TRBD2 (6 bases). Germline CDR1 and CDR2: SNHLY and FYNNEI. Trimming took off 7 bases at V and 6 bases at J, with 17 bases between the two ends. CDR3 length: 14 amino acids. CDR3: CASTPDYRGDTQYF. As DNA, the CDR3 is TGTGCCAGCACCCCGGACTACCGCGGGGATACGCAGTATTTT. Full variable domain (outside the CDR3, taken from reference TRBV2 and TRBJ2-3): EPEVTQTPSHQVTQMGQEVILRCVPISNHLYFYWYRQILGQKVEFLVSFYNNEISEKSEIFDDQFSVERPDGSNFTLKIRSTKLEDSAMYFCASTPDYRGDTQYFGPGTRLTVL.